This TCR beta chain was identified during a study of blood T cell repertoires in COVID-19. Across the whole study: Sites across the United States, Italy and Spain contributed samples from acute and convalescent COVID-19. From T cells, B-cell-depleted T cells, or PBMCs came the material, which was cDNA or gDNA.

Before they entered the study, exposed participants had met a COVID-19 case within 2 weeks. Libraries were prepared by immunoSEQ multiplex PCR; TCRdb keeps only in-frame clonotypes and omits some of them. The table includes some 190,000 clones, nearly 80% detected once. With 5 bases clipped from V and 0 bases from J, the junction kept 6 bases outside the gene matches. Per the germline V gene, CDR1 is MDHEN and CDR2 is SYDVKM. The CDR3 length is 15 residues. The TCR was taken from a man aged 55 to 70 who had been exposed to COVID-19. Sequences were obtained from PBMCs or T cells enriched from blood (not recorded which). The chain employs TRBV28 and TRBJ2-7; 8 bases map to TRBD2. In nucleotides, the CDR3 is TGTGCCAGCAGTGGGGTAGCGGGGACCTCCTACGAGCAGTACTTC. Translated, it gives CASSGVAGTSYEQYF.